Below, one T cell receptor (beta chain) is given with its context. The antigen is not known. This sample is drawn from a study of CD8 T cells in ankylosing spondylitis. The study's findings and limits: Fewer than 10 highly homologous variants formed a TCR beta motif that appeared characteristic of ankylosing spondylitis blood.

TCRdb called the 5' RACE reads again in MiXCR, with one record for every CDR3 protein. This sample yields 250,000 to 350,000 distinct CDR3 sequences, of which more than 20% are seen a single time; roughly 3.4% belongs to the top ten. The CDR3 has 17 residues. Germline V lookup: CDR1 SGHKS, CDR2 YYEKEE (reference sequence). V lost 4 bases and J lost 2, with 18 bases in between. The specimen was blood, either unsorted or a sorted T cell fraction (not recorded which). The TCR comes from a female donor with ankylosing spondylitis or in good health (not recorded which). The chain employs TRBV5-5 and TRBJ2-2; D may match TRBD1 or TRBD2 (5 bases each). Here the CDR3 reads CASSLGTEYLNTGELFF. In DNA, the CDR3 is TGTGCCAGCAGCCTAGGGACGGAATACCTCAACACCGGGGAGCTGTTTTTT.